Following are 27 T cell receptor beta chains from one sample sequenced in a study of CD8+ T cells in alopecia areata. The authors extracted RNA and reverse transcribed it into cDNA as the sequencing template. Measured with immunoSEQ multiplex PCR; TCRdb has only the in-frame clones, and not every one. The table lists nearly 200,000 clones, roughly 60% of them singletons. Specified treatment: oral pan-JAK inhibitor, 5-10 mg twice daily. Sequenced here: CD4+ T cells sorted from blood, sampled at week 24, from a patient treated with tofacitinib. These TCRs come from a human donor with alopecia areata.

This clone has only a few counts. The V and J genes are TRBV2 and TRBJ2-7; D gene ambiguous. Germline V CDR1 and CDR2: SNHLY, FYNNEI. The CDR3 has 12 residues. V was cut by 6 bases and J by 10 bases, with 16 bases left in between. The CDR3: CASRGLAGSQYF. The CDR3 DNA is TGTGCCAGCAGGGGGTTGGCCGGATCTCAGTACTTC. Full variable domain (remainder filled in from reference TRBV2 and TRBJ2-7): EPEVTQTPSHQVTQMGQEVILRCVPISNHLYFYWYRQILGQKVEFLVSFYNNEISEKSEIFDDQFSVERPDGSNFTLKIRSTKLEDSAMYFCASRGLAGSQYFGPGTRLTVT.

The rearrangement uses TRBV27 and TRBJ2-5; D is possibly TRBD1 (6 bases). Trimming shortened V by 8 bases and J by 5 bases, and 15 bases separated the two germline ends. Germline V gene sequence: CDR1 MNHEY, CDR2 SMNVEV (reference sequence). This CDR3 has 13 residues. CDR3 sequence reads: CASPQGGRETQYF. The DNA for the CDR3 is TGTGCCAGCCCTCAAGGGGGAAGGGAGACCCAGTACTTC.

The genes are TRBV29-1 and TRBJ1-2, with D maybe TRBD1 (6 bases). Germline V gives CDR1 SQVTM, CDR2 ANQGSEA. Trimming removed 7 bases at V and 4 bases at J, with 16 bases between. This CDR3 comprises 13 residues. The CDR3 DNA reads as TGCAGCGATCGACAGGCCCTGGCCTATGGCTACACCTTC. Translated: CSDRQALAYGYTF.

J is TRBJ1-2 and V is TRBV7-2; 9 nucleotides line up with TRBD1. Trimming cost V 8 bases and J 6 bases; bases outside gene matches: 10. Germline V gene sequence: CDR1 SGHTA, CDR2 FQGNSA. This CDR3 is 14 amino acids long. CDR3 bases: TGTGCCAGCTTTGGCCTAGACAGGGGGAATGGCTACACCTTC. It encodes CASFGLDRGNGYTF.

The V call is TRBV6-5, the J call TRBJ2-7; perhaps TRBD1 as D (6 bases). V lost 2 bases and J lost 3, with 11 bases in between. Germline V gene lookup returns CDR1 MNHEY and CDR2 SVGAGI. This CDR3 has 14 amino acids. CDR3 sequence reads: CASSYIQGFYEQYF. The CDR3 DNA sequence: TGTGCCAGCAGTTACATACAGGGTTTCTACGAGCAGTACTTC.

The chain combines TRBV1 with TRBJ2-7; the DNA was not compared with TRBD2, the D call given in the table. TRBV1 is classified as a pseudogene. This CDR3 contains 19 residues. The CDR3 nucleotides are TGCACCAGCAGCGGCCAAACCGCGGGAGGGTATGGGGAACGGTACGAGCAGTACTTC. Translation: CTSSGQTAGGYGERYEQYF.

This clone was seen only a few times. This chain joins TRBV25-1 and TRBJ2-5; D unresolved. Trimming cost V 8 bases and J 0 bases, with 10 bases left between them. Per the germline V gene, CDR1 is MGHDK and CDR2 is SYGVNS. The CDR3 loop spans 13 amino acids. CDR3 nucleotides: TGTGCCAGCGAGGACCCAAACCAAGAGACCCAGTACTTC. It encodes CASEDPNQETQYF.

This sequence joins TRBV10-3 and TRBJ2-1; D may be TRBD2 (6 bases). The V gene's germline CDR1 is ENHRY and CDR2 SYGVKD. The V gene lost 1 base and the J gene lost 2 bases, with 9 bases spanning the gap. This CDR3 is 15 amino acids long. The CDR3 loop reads CAISEYGGTYNEQFF. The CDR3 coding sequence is TGTGCCATCAGTGAGTACGGCGGGACCTACAATGAGCAGTTCTTC.

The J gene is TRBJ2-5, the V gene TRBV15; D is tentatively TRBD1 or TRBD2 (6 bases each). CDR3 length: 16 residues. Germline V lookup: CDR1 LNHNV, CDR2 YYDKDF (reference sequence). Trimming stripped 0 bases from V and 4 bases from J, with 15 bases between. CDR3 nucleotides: TGTGCCACCAGCAGAGAGGGGGGCTCGGGCGGAGAGACCCAGTACTTC. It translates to CATSREGGSGGETQYF.

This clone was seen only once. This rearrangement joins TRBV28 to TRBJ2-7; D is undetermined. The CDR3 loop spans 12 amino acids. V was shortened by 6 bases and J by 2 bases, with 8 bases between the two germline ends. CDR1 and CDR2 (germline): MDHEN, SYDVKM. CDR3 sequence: CASRINTYEQYF. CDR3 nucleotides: TGTGCCAGCAGGATCAACACCTACGAGCAGTACTTC. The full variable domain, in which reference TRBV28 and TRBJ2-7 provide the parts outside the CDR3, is DVKVTQSSRYLVKRTGEKVFLECVQDMDHENMFWYRQDPGLGLRLIYFSYDVKMKEKGDIPEGYSVSREKKERFSLILESASTNQTSMYLCASRINTYEQYFGPGTRLTVT.

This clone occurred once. The CDR3 reads CASHDSYNQPQHF. For the CDR3, the DNA is TGTGCCAGTCACGACAGCTACAATCAGCCCCAGCATTTT. V and J are TRBV19 and TRBJ1-5; weak D call: TRBD1 (5 bases). Germline lookup yields CDR1 LNHDA and CDR2 SQIVND (reference sequence). CDR3 length: 13 amino acids. The ends were cut back, 8 bases at V and 3 bases at J, with 11 bases in the middle.

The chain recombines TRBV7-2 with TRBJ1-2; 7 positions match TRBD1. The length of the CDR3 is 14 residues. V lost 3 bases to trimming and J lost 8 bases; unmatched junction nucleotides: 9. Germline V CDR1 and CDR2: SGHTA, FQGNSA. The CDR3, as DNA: TGTGCCAGCAGCTTGCCGGACAGGCTCCGGGGCTACACCTTC. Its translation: CASSLPDRLRGYTF.

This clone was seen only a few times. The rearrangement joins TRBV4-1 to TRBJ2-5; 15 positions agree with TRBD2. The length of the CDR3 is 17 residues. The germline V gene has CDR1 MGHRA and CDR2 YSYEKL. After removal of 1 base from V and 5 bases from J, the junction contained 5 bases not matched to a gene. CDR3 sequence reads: CASSQGTSGGAMETQYF. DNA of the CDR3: TGCGCCAGCAGCCAAGGGACTAGCGGGGGGGCGATGGAGACCCAGTACTTC.

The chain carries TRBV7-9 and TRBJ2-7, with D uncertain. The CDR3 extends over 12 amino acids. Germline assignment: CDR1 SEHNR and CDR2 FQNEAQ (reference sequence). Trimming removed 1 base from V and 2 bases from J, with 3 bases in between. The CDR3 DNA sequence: TGTGCCAGCAGCTTAGTAGCCTACGAGCAGTACTTC. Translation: CASSLVAYEQYF.

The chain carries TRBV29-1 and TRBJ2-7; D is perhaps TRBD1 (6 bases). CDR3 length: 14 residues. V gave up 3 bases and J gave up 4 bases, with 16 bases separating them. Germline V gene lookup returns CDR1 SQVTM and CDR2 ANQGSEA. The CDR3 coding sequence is TGCAGCGTTGAGAGGGACACAGCCTCGTACGAGCAGTACTTC. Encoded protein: CSVERDTASYEQYF.

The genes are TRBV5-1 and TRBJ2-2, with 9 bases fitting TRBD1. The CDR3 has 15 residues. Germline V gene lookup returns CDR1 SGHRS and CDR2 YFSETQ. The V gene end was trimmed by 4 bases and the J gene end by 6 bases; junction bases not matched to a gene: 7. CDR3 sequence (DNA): TGCGCCAGCAGCGCGGGACAGGGAGTCCCCGGGGAGCTGTTTTTT. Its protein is CASSAGQGVPGELFF.

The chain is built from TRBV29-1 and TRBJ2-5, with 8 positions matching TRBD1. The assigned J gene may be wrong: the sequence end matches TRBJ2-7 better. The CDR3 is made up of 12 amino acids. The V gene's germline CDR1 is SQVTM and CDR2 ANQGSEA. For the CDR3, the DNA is TGCAGCGTTGATCAGGGGGCCCACGAGCAGTACTTC. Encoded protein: CSVDQGAHEQYF.

The CDR3 coding sequence is TGTGCCAGCAGTGAATCGGGGCTGGAGACCCAGTACTTC. Its translation is CASSESGLETQYF. The chain uses TRBV2 and TRBJ2-5; D is tentatively TRBD1 or TRBD2 (5 bases each). Trimming pared 2 bases from V and 5 bases from J, leaving 9 bases between. Germline CDR1 is SNHLY and CDR2 is FYNNEI. The CDR3 is made up of 13 amino acids.

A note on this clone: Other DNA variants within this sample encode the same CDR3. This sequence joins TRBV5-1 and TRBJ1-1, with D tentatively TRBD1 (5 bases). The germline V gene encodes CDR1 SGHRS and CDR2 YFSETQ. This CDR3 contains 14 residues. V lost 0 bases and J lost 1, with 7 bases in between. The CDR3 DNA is TGCGCCAGCAGCTTGGCCGGGGGGAACACTGAAGCTTTCTTT. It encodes CASSLAGGNTEAFF. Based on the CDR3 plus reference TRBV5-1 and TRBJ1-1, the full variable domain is KAGVTQTPRYLIKTRGQQVTLSCSPISGHRSVSWYQQTPGQGLQFLFEYFSETQRNKGNFPGRFSGRQFSNSRSEMNVSTLELGDSALYLCASSLAGGNTEAFFGQGTRLTVV.

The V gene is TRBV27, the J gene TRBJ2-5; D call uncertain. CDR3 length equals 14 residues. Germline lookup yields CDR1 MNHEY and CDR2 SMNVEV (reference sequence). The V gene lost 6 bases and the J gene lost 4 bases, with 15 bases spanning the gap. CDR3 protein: CASSRKLNTETQYF. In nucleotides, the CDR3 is TGTGCCAGCAGCCGGAAGCTTAATACAGAGACCCAGTACTTC.

CDR3 protein: CASSLRTASGSGANVLTF. CDR3 sequence (DNA): TGTGCCAGCAGCCTTAGGACAGCCTCTGGATCTGGGGCCAACGTCCTGACTTTC. This rearrangement joins TRBV2 to TRBJ2-6, with TRBD1 as a possible D gene (6 bases). This CDR3 is built from 18 residues. Germline V gene data show CDR1 as SNHLY and CDR2 as FYNNEI. V was clipped by 6 bases and J by 1 base, with 19 bases between them.

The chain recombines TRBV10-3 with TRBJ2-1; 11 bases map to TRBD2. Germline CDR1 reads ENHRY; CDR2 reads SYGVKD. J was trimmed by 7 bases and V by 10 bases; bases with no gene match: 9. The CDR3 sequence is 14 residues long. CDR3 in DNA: TGTGCCACGTATCCGGCTAGCGGGGGGAATGAGCAGTTCTTC. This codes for CATYPASGGNEQFF.

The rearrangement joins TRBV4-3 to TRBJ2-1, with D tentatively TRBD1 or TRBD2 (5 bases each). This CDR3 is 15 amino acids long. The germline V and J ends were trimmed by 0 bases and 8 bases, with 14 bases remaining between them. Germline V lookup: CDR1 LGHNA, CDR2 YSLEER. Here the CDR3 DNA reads TGCGCCAGCAGCCAAGAGGGAGTCGGGACGGATGAGCAGTTCTTC. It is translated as CASSQEGVGTDEQFF.

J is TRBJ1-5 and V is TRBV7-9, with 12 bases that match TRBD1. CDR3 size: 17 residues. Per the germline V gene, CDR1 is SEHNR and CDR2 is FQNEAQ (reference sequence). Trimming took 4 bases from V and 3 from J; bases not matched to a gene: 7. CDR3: CASSSGQGAGNNQPQHF. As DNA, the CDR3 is TGTGCCAGCAGCTCGGGACAGGGGGCCGGTAACAATCAGCCCCAGCATTTT.

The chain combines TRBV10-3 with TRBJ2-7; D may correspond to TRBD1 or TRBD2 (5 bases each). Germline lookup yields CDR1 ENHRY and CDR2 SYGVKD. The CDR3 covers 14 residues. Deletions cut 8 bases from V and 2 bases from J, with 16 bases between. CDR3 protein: CAIGKERGAYEQYF. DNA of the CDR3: TGTGCCATCGGCAAGGAGAGGGGAGCCTACGAGCAGTACTTC.

DNA of the CDR3: TGTGCCAGCAGTTCGACGGAGACCTACGAGCAGTACTTC. Translation gives CASSSTETYEQYF. The chain employs TRBV27 and TRBJ2-7; D is undetermined. Germline V gene data show CDR1 as MNHEY and CDR2 as SMNVEV (reference sequence). The CDR3 consists of 13 residues. V was pared by 4 bases and J by 2 bases, with 9 bases between.

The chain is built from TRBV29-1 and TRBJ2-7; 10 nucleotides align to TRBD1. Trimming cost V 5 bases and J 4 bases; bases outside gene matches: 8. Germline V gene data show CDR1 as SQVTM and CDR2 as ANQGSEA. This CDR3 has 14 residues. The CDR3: CSVMPGQGSYEQYF. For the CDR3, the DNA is TGCAGCGTTATGCCGGGACAGGGGTCTTACGAGCAGTACTTC.